Below, 8 T cell receptor beta chains from the same sample are listed, as sequenced in a study of shared clonotypes between healthy human individuals. The table came from immunoSEQ multiplex PCR; TCRdb's copy has only in-frame clones and leaves some out. This sample yields approximately 1,000,000 clones, of which 77% are seen a single time; 0.89% belongs to the top ten. Sequences were obtained from memory CD4+ T cells from PBMCs. Subset: CD45RA-negative fraction. Receptor source: a young man in good health. Some clones in this sample may be carry-over from other donors' samples.

This clone has a handful of counts. The chain couples TRBV20-1 to TRBJ1-1; no definite D call. Germline CDR1 is DFQATT and CDR2 is SNEGSKA (reference sequence). The V and J ends lost 6 bases and 6 bases respectively, with 8 bases between them. The CDR3 totals 10 residues. The CDR3 sequence is CSARSAEAFF. CDR3 bases: TGCAGTGCCAGAAGCGCTGAAGCTTTCTTT.

The chain carries TRBV28 and TRBJ2-7; D unresolved. There are 12 residues in the CDR3. V was trimmed by 7 bases and J by 3 bases, leaving 10 bases between them. CDR1 is MDHEN, CDR2 SYDVKM, per germline. In DNA form, the CDR3 reads TGTGCCAGCACCACGACCCGCTACGAGCAGTACTTC. This gives the protein CASTTTRYEQYF.

The chain links TRBV25-1 to TRBJ2-7, with 7 positions matching TRBD1. J lost 3 bases, V lost 5 bases, and 7 bases had no gene match. This CDR3 has 14 residues. Germline values: CDR1 MGHDK, CDR2 SYGVNS. The CDR3 spells CASSRPGQIYEQYF. In DNA, the CDR3 is TGTGCCAGCAGTAGACCGGGACAGATCTACGAGCAGTACTTC.

The chain carries TRBV30 and TRBJ1-2; possibly TRBD1 for D (5 bases). Trimming shortened V by 3 bases and J by 8 bases, and 19 bases separated the two germline ends. The CDR3 runs to 14 residues. Germline CDR1 is GTSNPN and CDR2 is SVGIG (reference sequence). CDR3 loop: CAWRGVRLAAGYTF. CDR3 DNA: TGTGCCTGGAGGGGGGTGCGGCTCGCGGCGGGCTACACCTTC.

V is TRBV5-1 and J is TRBJ1-2, with 7 bases identical to TRBD1. Unmatched junction bases numbered 14, after V lost 3 bases and J lost 9 bases. This CDR3 is 15 amino acids long. Germline lookup yields CDR1 SGHRS and CDR2 YFSETQ. CDR3 loop: CASSWGTAPSPSYTF. CDR3 coding DNA: TGCGCCAGCAGCTGGGGGACAGCTCCCTCCCCCAGCTACACCTTC.

The chain links TRBV6-5 to TRBJ2-3; TRBD2 might be the D (6 bases). V was pared by 2 bases and J by 5 bases, with 8 bases between. The CDR3 contains 13 residues. From germline, CDR1 is MNHEY and CDR2 SVGAGI. CDR3 DNA sequence: TGTGCCAGCAGTTACACTAGCCGAGATACGCAGTATTTT. Translating it yields CASSYTSRDTQYF.

A few counts support this clone. V and J are TRBV7-9 and TRBJ1-4; 7 bases are a match to TRBD1. Germline trimming cut 4 bases from V and 4 bases from J; bases unmatched to any gene: 6. CDR3 size: 15 residues. Looked up from germline, CDR1 is SEHNR and CDR2 is FQNEAQ (reference sequence). CDR3 residues: CASSSNRQGNEKLFF. The CDR3 region has the DNA TGTGCCAGCAGCTCGAACCGACAGGGTAATGAAAAACTGTTTTTT.

V gene TRBV2 combines with J gene TRBJ2-3, with D maybe TRBD2 (6 bases). CDR1 SNHLY and CDR2 FYNNEI come from the germline V gene. V lost 7 bases, J lost 4 bases, and 15 bases lay in between. The length of the CDR3 is 14 residues. CDR3 bases: TGTGCCAGCACAGGCGGGATCTCATCAGATACGCAGTATTTT. Its translation is CASTGGISSDTQYF.